This section outlines one TCR beta chain sequence together with its context. In the original workflow: From reference gene primer amplification, estimates of nucleated cell counts were derived. Here immunoSEQ multiplex PCR was the method, and the copy in TCRdb shows in-frame clones only, minus some. V, J and clone size are taken as reported in that table, and D and trimming were inferred from the DNA itself. The sample consists of 55,000 to 75,000 clones, 85% to 90% of them appearing once. There are 14 residues in the CDR3. Trimming left V 0 bases short and J 13 bases short, with 18 bases between. The germline gives CDR1 GTSNPN, CDR2 SVGIG (reference sequence). These data are taken from a study of blood T cell repertoires in COVID-19. Study background: Samples taken during acute and convalescent COVID-19 were collected in the United States, Italy and Spain. PBMCs, B-cell-depleted T cells, or T cells provided the cDNA or gDNA that made up the material.

The chain combines TRBV30 with TRBJ1-4; maybe TRBD1 (5 bases). The sequence came from a man between 45 and 60 years old with active COVID-19. The sample taken for sequencing was peripheral blood. The DNA of the CDR3 is TGTGCCTGGAGTGTCACCAGGGCCGTGGGGGGACTGTTTTTT. Its translation is CAWSVTRAVGGLFF. The full variable domain, completed using reference TRBV30 and TRBJ1-4, is SQTIHQWPATLVQPVGSPLSLECTVEGTSNPNLYWYRQAAGRGLQLLFYSVGIGQISSEVPQNLSASRPQDRQFILSSKKLLLSDSGFYLCAWSVTRAVGGLFFGSGTQLSVL.